Sequencing of this T cell receptor (beta chain) was carried out in a study of blood T cells in healthy people across ages. Study outcomes and limitations: Older age went with lower TCR beta diversity per million T cells, in a roughly linear way. In long-lived donors, naive CD4+ cell counts and diversity exceeded those of aged donors. Diversity was estimated from one million T cells, and these estimates were considered underestimates.

With respect to this clonotype: The antigen remains undetermined.

The germline gives CDR1 ENHRY, CDR2 SYGVKD. The CDR3 is 16 amino acids. Between the trimmed V and J ends, which lost 4 bases and 0 bases, there was a span of 13 bases. PCR was performed a second time for roughly 6 to 12 cycles using a sample-barcoded 5' primer and a J-beta primer mix. TCRdb recomputed calls from the 5' RACE reads with MiXCR, one row per CDR3 protein. The sample includes 650,000 to 1,000,000 distinct CDR3 sequences, about 42% of them seen just once. Each donor gave roughly 9.8 milliliters of peripheral blood. The sequencing sample was made of blood. The V call is TRBV10-3, the J call TRBJ1-5; a possible D gene is TRBD1 (6 bases). This sequence originates from a man older than 75 in good health. CDR3 coding DNA: TGTGCCATCAGTGGGGGGACATCCGGTAGCAATCAGCCCCAGCATTTT. Protein product: CAISGGTSGSNQPQHF.